Included here is one T cell receptor (beta chain) sequence, with context. The data originate from a study of T cell changes during pregnancy in multiple sclerosis. TCRdb's table, derived via immunoSEQ multiplex PCR, lists solely in-frame clones and lacks some. The sample carries about 32,000 clones, approximately 89% recorded once. The CDR3 contains 17 residues. The junction had 14 bases not matched to a gene; V was cut back by 2 bases and J by 8 bases. Per the germline V gene, CDR1 is MNHNS and CDR2 is SASEGT. The sample was CD8+ T cells from peripheral blood mononuclear cells, taken in the first trimester of pregnancy. The TCR originated in a female donor with multiple sclerosis, enrolled in a pregnancy study. The V and J genes are TRBV6-1 and TRBJ2-1; the match to TRBD2 covers 8 bases. Here the CDR3 reads CASSERNSGITSDEQFF. CDR3 bases: TGTGCCAGCAGTGAACGGAATAGCGGGATAACTTCGGATGAGCAGTTCTTC.